A selection of T cell receptor beta chains follows, all from one sample in a study of beta chain features in type 1 diabetes. The protocol was immunoSEQ multiplex PCR, while the TCRdb copy is restricted to in-frame clones and leaves out a portion. The repertoire holds around 310,000 clones, approximately 12% seen once, with 0.015% in the top ten. The specimen sequenced was naive CD4+ T cells from blood. The receptors were sampled from a woman aged 18-29 years with type 1 diabetes. CDR3s include the opening cysteine and the closing phenylalanine or tryptophan. The D gene is left open where the match is weak. A clone size is listed for some rows: how often the clone was seen (once, few, many), or a class if it is expanded.

- | - | 14 | TRBJ2-3 | TRBV18 | TGTGCCAGCTCACCAGTTGGCAGACAAGATACGCAGTATTTT | CASSPVGRQDTQYF
- | - | 16 | TRBJ2-5 | TRBV28 | TGTGCCAGCAGTTTATCGGCGGCTAGTCTACAAGAGACCCAGTACTTC | CASSLSAASLQETQYF
TRBD1 | few | 15 | TRBJ2-5 | TRBV14 | TGTGCCAGCAGCCACAGACAGGGCGTACAAGAGACCCAGTACTTC | CASSHRQGVQETQYF
- | - | 13 | TRBJ2-5 | TRBV30 | TGTGCCTGGAGTCACAGGGTCCAAGAGACCCAGTACTTC | CAWSHRVQETQYF
- | - | 13 | TRBJ1-1 | TRBV19 | TGTGCCAGTAGGGGCCAGGGGAACACTGAAGCTTTCTTT | CASRGQGNTEAFF
- | few | 16 | TRBJ2-5 | TRBV4-1 | TGCGCCAGCAGCCAAGATCGGGGTGGTTGGCAAGAGACCCAGTACTTC | CASSQDRGGWQETQYF
- | few | 15 | TRBJ2-2 | TRBV7-3 | TGTGCCAGCAGCTTAACAGCGGCCAACACCGGGGAGCTGTTTTTT | CASSLTAANTGELFF
- | - | 13 | TRBJ2-1 | TRBV28 | TGTGCCAGCACCCCAGGGAAGAGGGGAGGGCAGTTCTTC | CASTPGKRGGQFF
- | few | 16 | TRBJ1-1 | TRBV7-3 | TGTGCCAGCAGCTACACAGGGCCAGGCATGAACACTGAAGCTTTCTTT | CASSYTGPGMNTEAFF
- | few | 14 | TRBJ2-1 | TRBV7-2 | TGTGCCAGCAGCTTAGAGCTCGTGAGGAATGAGCAGTTCTTC | CASSLELVRNEQFF
TRBD2 | - | 15 | TRBJ2-3 | TRBV5-1 | TGCGCCAGCAGCTTAATTGTACTAGCGGGGGATACGCAGTATTTT | CASSLIVLAGDTQYF
TRBD2 | few | 15 | TRBJ2-1 | TRBV7-9 | TGTGCCAGCAGTCCTAGCGGGAGCTCCTACAATGAGCAGTTCTTC | CASSPSGSSYNEQFF
- | few | 16 | TRBJ2-4 | TRBV30 | TGTGCCTGGAGTCCTTTTGTAATGTTAGCCAAAAACATTCAGTACTTC | CAWSPFVMLAKNIQYF
- | - | 15 | TRBJ2-3 | TRBV5-1 | TGCGCCAGCAGCTTAGGACAGATACGCACAGATACGCAGTATTTT | CASSLGQIRTDTQYF
TRBD2 | few | 16 | TRBJ2-1 | TRBV7-2 | TGTGCCAGCAGCCTCCAGGGACTAGCGGGATACAATGAGCAGTTCTTC | CASSLQGLAGYNEQFF
- | few | 11 | TRBJ2-5 | TRBV30 | TGTGCCTGGATGTCAGAAGAGACCCAGTACTTC | CAWMSEETQYF
- | - | 15 | TRBJ2-1 | TRBV18 | TGTGCCAGCTCACGAATACTAGGCTCCATTGATGAGCAGTTCTTC | CASSRILGSIDEQFF
- | few | 12 | TRBJ2-2 | TRBV28 | TGTGCCAGCAGTTTAGCAGGGAGGGAGCTGTTTTTT | CASSLAGRELFF
- | - | 12 | TRBJ1-3 | TRBV30 | TGTGCCTGGAGTGTACAAGGAAACACCATATATTTT | CAWSVQGNTIYF
- | - | 15 | TRBJ2-2 | TRBV11-1 | TGTGCCAGCAGCCCCCTGAGGTTGGGTGGAGGGGAGCTGTTTTTT | CASSPLRLGGGELFF
TRBD1 | few | 14 | TRBJ1-5 | TRBV11-2 | TGTGCCAGCAGCTTAGAAGGGGGCGATCAGCCCCAGCATTTT | CASSLEGGDQPQHF
TRBD1 | - | 16 | TRBJ2-5 | TRBV4-1 | TGCGCCAGCAGCCGAATACCCGGACAGGGGGCAGAGACCCAGTACTTC | CASSRIPGQGAETQYF
TRBD2 | few | 15 | TRBJ2-3 | TRBV7-3 | TGTGCCAGCAGCCGGACTAGCGAACCCACAGATACGCAGTATTTT | CASSRTSEPTDTQYF
- | - | 15 | TRBJ2-2 | TRBV6-5 | TGTGCCAGCAGATTCCGAAGGGGAAGTTCCGGGGAGCTGTTTTTT | CASRFRRGSSGELFF
- | few | 15 | TRBJ2-7 | TRBV5-6 | TGTGCCAGCAGCTTGGTTGGCGGGCTCTTTCTGGAGCAGTACTTC | CASSLVGGLFLEQYF
- | - | 14 | TRBJ1-2 | TRBV28 | TGTGCCAGCAGTTTAAACCCACAGGGCTATGGCTACACCTTC | CASSLNPQGYGYTF
TRBD1 | - | 15 | TRBJ2-2 | TRBV9 | TGTGCCAGCAGCGCGACAGGGTTTTACACCGGGGAGCTGTTTTTT | CASSATGFYTGELFF
TRBD1 | - | 15 | TRBJ1-2 | TRBV5-4 | TGTGCCAGCAGCTTGTTCCGGACAGGGGGAAGTGGCTACACCTTC | CASSLFRTGGSGYTF
TRBD2 | - | 17 | TRBJ2-1 | TRBV7-2 | TGTGCCAGCAGCTCCGGGACTAGCGGGCAATCCTACAATGAGCAGTTCTTC | CASSSGTSGQSYNEQFF
TRBD1 | few | 16 | TRBJ2-5 | TRBV9 | TGTGCCAGCAGCGCTCCCGGGACAGGGCTTTTTGAGACCCAGTACTTC | CASSAPGTGLFETQYF
- | few | 14 | TRBJ2-1 | TRBV9 | TGTGCCAGCAGCGTAGGTGAGCCCTACAATGAGCAGTTCTTC | CASSVGEPYNEQFF
- | few | 12 | TRBJ2-1 | TRBV12-5 | TGTGCTAGTGCCCGACGGGGGTATGAGCAGTTCTTC | CASARRGYEQFF
TRBD1 | - | 13 | TRBJ2-4 | TRBV28 | TGTGCCAGCCGGGACAGGGCCAAAAACATTCAGTACTTC | CASRDRAKNIQYF
- | - | 15 | TRBJ2-2 | TRBV5-1 | TGCGCCAGCAGCTTGGGGTCCAGGGTAACCGGGGAGCTGTTTTTT | CASSLGSRVTGELFF
- | few | 12 | TRBJ2-3 | TRBV5-1 | TGCGCCAGCAGCTTGGGGGAGTCGGCACGGTATTTT | CASSLGESARYF
- | - | 17 | TRBJ2-1 | TRBV15 | TGTGCCACCAGCAGAGATCGCAGGACTACAGGTTACAATGAGCAGTTCTTC | CATSRDRRTTGYNEQFF
- | - | 13 | TRBJ2-7 | TRBV6-5 | TGTGCCAGCAGTGGCGGGAACCACTACGAGCAGTACTTC | CASSGGNHYEQYF